This entry lists 28 T cell receptor beta chains sequenced from one sample in a study of T-cell reconstitution after alpha-beta-depleted transplantation in children. It was with unique molecular identifiers that the TCRbeta library was prepared. TCRdb processed the PCR reads anew with MiXCR; each CDR3 protein has one entry. Of hundreds of thousands of distinct CDR3 sequences detected, over 15% appear once; the ten largest clones hold 0.85% to 1.3%. The starting material was PBMCs from the stem cell graft donor, obtained from the stem cell graft. The receptors come from a human donor who donated a stem cell graft to a child with acute myeloid leukemia.

This clonotype was picked up many times. The chain carries TRBV20-1 and TRBJ2-1; TRBD2 aligns across 10 bases. Germline V gene data show CDR1 as DFQATT and CDR2 as SNEGSKA (reference sequence). The trim removed 3 bases at V and 7 bases at J, leaving 6 bases unmatched. This CDR3 comprises 14 residues. The CDR3, as DNA: TGCAGTGCTAGGTTTCAAGCGGGGGGGAATGAGCAGTTCTTC. It is translated as CSARFQAGGNEQFF.

The table lists this clonotype with many counts. The gene calls are TRBV29-1 and TRBJ1-1, with 10 bases lining up with TRBD1. V lost 6 bases to trimming and J lost 1 base; unmatched junction nucleotides: 8. The germline V gene encodes CDR1 SQVTM and CDR2 ANQGSEA. The CDR3 is 15 amino acids. CDR3 sequence: CSVRGQGWANTEAFF. CDR3 coding DNA: TGCAGCGTGCGGGGACAGGGGTGGGCGAACACTGAAGCTTTCTTT.

This clonotype was seen just once. V and J are TRBV6-2 or TRBV6-3 and TRBJ1-6; no reliable D call. The CDR3 covers 17 residues. V was shortened by 10 bases and J by 6 bases, with 25 bases between the two germline ends. Germline CDR1 is MNHEY and CDR2 is SVGEGT. In nucleotides, the CDR3 is TGTGCCACCCAGGACCCGACGGGCGGTGGGATTAATTCACCCCTCCACTTT. This sequence encodes CATQDPTGGGINSPLHF.

This clonotype was observed at least ten times. The V call is TRBV7-6, the J call TRBJ1-1; weak D call: TRBD1 (6 bases). V was clipped by 3 bases and J by 9 bases, with 17 bases between them. The CDR3 loop spans 14 amino acids. Looked up from germline, CDR1 is SGHVS and CDR2 is FNYEAQ. The DNA of the CDR3 is TGTGCCAGCAGCTTCCGGGACAAGGGGGGGCAAGCTTTCTTT. Protein sequence: CASSFRDKGGQAFF.

This chain uses TRBV10-2 with TRBJ2-3, with 7 bases fitting TRBD1. CDR1 and CDR2 (germline): WSHSY, SAAADI. Trimming cost V 3 bases and J 0 bases; bases outside gene matches: 3. This CDR3 has 15 amino acids. The CDR3 DNA reads TGCGCCAGCAGTGAAGGGACAGCTAGCACAGATACGCAGTATTTT. Translating it yields CASSEGTASTDTQYF.

The table lists this clonotype with many counts. This rearrangement joins TRBV20-1 to TRBJ2-1; TRBD2 agrees at 10 bases. V was clipped by 6 bases and J by 4 bases; unmatched bases: 6. The CDR3 spans 14 residues. Germline CDR1 and CDR2: DFQATT and SNEGSKA (reference sequence). This CDR3 is CSAHSSGGYNEQFF. The CDR3, as DNA: TGCAGTGCCCATTCTAGCGGGGGTTACAATGAGCAGTTCTTC.

V usage is TRBV7-8 and J usage is TRBJ2-3; tentatively, D is TRBD1 or TRBD2 (5 bases each). The CDR3 extends over 16 amino acids. Germline V lookup: CDR1 SGHVS, CDR2 FQNEAQ. The V gene lost 5 bases and the J gene lost 1 base, with 16 bases spanning the gap. This CDR3 reads CASSPRRGGGTDTQYF. The CDR3 region has the DNA TGTGCCAGCAGCCCCCGTCGTGGGGGTGGCACAGATACGCAGTATTTT.

This clonotype has more than one count but fewer than ten. The V and J genes are TRBV6-1 and TRBJ1-2; no firm D call. The germline V gene encodes CDR1 MNHNS and CDR2 SASEGT. CDR3 length: 15 amino acids. V was shortened by 1 base and J by 0 bases, with 9 bases between the two germline ends. The CDR3 coding sequence is TGTGCCAGCAGTGAAGTATCTAGGGCTAACTATGGCTACACCTTC. Translating it yields CASSEVSRANYGYTF.

This clonotype has ten or more counts. V and J are TRBV4-2 and TRBJ1-5; D is undetermined. The CDR3 contains 13 residues. Germline V gene lookup returns CDR1 LGHNA and CDR2 YNFKEQ. Trimming left V 0 bases short and J 3 bases short, with 3 bases between. The CDR3 loop is CASSQEPNQPQHF. CDR3 DNA: TGTGCCAGCAGCCAAGAACCCAATCAGCCCCAGCATTTT.

This clonotype was counted many times. The gene calls are TRBV20-1 and TRBJ2-1, with 7 nucleotides matching TRBD2. Germline trimming cut 5 bases from V and 4 bases from J; bases unmatched to any gene: 5. This CDR3 comprises 13 residues. CDR1 DFQATT and CDR2 SNEGSKA come from the germline V gene (reference sequence). The CDR3 region has the DNA TGCAGTGCTTCGGGACTACCATACAATGAGCAGTTCTTC. Protein: CSASGLPYNEQFF.

Note on this clonotype: A much larger clonotype is one base distant, so this may be a read error. The rearrangement joins TRBV20-1 to TRBJ2-1, with D possibly matching TRBD2 (5 bases). CDR1 and CDR2 (germline): DFQATT, SNEGSKA (reference sequence). Trimming took off 5 bases at V and 10 bases at J, with 12 bases between the two ends. The CDR3 extends over 11 amino acids. This CDR3 reads CSASAGGEQFF. The CDR3 coding sequence is TGCAGTGCTTCAGCCGGAGGAGAGCAGTTCTTC.

This clonotype was picked up a small number of times. This chain joins TRBV24-1 and TRBJ2-3; TRBD1 might be the D (6 bases). Germline CDR1 is KGHDR and CDR2 is SFDVKD. The CDR3 is made up of 14 amino acids. With 4 bases removed from V and 5 bases from J, the gap between germline ends came to 12 bases. CDR3 in amino acids: CATSDVPGQDTQYF. The CDR3 DNA sequence: TGTGCCACCAGTGACGTTCCGGGACAAGATACGCAGTATTTT.

This clonotype was counted between two and nine times. The chain recombines TRBV6-5 with TRBJ2-1; 9 bases map to TRBD1. CDR3 length: 15 amino acids. Germline V gene sequence: CDR1 MNHEY, CDR2 SVGAGI. V was pared by 4 bases and J by 6 bases, with 7 bases of the junction left unmatched. The chain's CDR3 is CASSSRDRAGNEQFF. The CDR3 DNA reads as TGTGCCAGCAGTTCCCGGGACAGGGCGGGCAATGAGCAGTTCTTC.

This clonotype was found many times. This chain links TRBV7-2 with TRBJ2-7; no clear D gene. The V end lost 4 bases, the J end lost 5 bases, and 18 bases lay between the germline ends. In germline, CDR1 is SGHTA, CDR2 FQGNSA. This CDR3 comprises 15 residues. The CDR3 region is CASSSRTGLVDEQYF. The CDR3 DNA follows: TGTGCCAGCAGCTCCCGGACCGGGCTCGTGGACGAGCAGTACTTC. Combining the CDR3 with reference TRBV7-2 and TRBJ2-7 gives the whole variable domain GAGVSQSPSNKVTEKGKDVELRCDPISGHTALYWYRQSLGQGLEFLIYFQGNSAPDKSGLPSDRFSAERTGGSVSTLTIQRTQQEDSAVYLCASSSRTGLVDEQYFGPGTRLTVT.

Of note for this clonotype: Possible read error: a much larger clone is one base away. This rearrangement joins TRBV20-1 to TRBJ2-3; D possibly corresponds to TRBD2 (6 bases). This CDR3 is built from 14 residues. The germline V gene encodes CDR1 DFQATT and CDR2 SNEGSKA (reference sequence). CDR3 sequence: CSARKRAAADAQYF. CDR3 coding DNA: TGCAGTGCCCGAAAGCGGGCCGCGGCAGATGCGCAGTATTTT.

Many counts were recorded for this clonotype. The V call is TRBV24-1, the J call TRBJ2-2, with 8 bases matching TRBD1. The CDR3 contains 17 residues. V lost 3 bases, J lost 5 bases, and 10 bases stayed unmatched. Germline loops: CDR1 KGHDR, CDR2 SFDVKD. CDR3 DNA: TGTGCCACCAGTGATCCACGACAGGGGTCGCGAACCGGGGAGCTGTTTTTT. Translating it yields CATSDPRQGSRTGELFF.

This clonotype was recorded at least ten times. The genes are TRBV20-1 and TRBJ1-5, with D hard to call. This CDR3 comprises 13 residues. Germline assignment: CDR1 DFQATT and CDR2 SNEGSKA (reference sequence). V dropped 2 bases and J dropped 7 bases, with 12 bases sitting between them. CDR3 sequence reads: CSARYLSQQPQHF. The CDR3 DNA follows: TGCAGTGCTAGATACCTATCTCAACAGCCCCAGCATTTT.

The gene calls are TRBV12-3 or TRBV12-4 and TRBJ2-1; 9 nucleotides match TRBD1. The CDR3 loop spans 16 amino acids. J was trimmed by 7 bases and V by 5 bases; bases with no gene match: 12. The CDR3 reads CASSPRTGEVGNEQFF. CDR3 bases: TGTGCCAGCAGTCCCCGGACAGGGGAAGTCGGGAATGAGCAGTTCTTC.

There are many counts of this clonotype. The chain couples TRBV5-5 to TRBJ2-7, with D tentatively TRBD2 (6 bases). CDR1 and CDR2 from the germline V gene are SGHKS and YYEKEE (reference sequence). The CDR3 is made up of 13 amino acids. V lost 0 bases and J lost 6, with 10 bases in between. The CDR3 DNA sequence: TGTGCCAGCAGCTTGGCCGCGGGAAGCGAGCAGTACTTC. It yields the protein CASSLAAGSEQYF. Complete variable domain (other parts from reference TRBV5-5 and TRBJ2-7): DAGVTQSPTHLIKTRGQQVTLRCSPISGHKSVSWYQQVLGQGPQFIFQYYEKEERGRGNFPDRFSARQFPNYSSELNVNALLLGDSALYLCASSLAAGSEQYFGPGTRLTVT.

The chain uses TRBV12-3 or TRBV12-4 and TRBJ2-2; no reliable D call. This CDR3 has 14 amino acids. V lost 6 bases, J lost 3 bases, and 11 bases lay in between. The CDR3: CASRLLGYTGELFF. In DNA, the CDR3 is TGTGCCAGCAGACTGCTGGGATACACCGGGGAGCTGTTTTTT.

In this sample, this clonotype turned up many times. Here the CDR3 reads CASSPDSNSPLHF. DNA for the CDR3: TGTGCCAGCAGTCCGGACAGTAATTCACCCCTCCACTTT. The rearrangement joins TRBV27 to TRBJ1-6, with D possibly TRBD1 on 6 matching bases. Germline V lookup: CDR1 MNHEY, CDR2 SMNVEV (reference sequence). V dropped 5 bases and J dropped 6 bases, with 8 bases sitting between them. The CDR3 totals 13 residues.

This clonotype was picked up many times. The genes are TRBV9 and TRBJ2-2, with D possibly TRBD1 on 6 matching bases. V shed 3 bases and J shed 5 bases, with 14 bases lying between them. The CDR3 has 15 residues. Per germline, CDR1 SGDLS and CDR2 YYNGEE. The CDR3 DNA reads as TGTGCCAGCAGCGGACCATCAGGGGTTACCGGGGAGCTGTTTTTT. Residues: CASSGPSGVTGELFF.

This sequence joins TRBV7-2 and TRBJ2-3, with D hard to call. Germline-derived CDR1 and CDR2 are SGHTA and FQGNSA. The CDR3 totals 15 residues. Trimming shortened V by 5 bases and J by 0 bases, and 12 bases separated the two germline ends. CDR3 residues: CASSTGVSSTDTQYF. The CDR3 DNA is TGTGCCAGCAGCACCGGAGTCTCTAGCACAGATACGCAGTATTTT.

This clonotype was detected only a few times. The chain links TRBV28 to TRBJ1-2; D gene unclear. Trimming pared 6 bases from V and 5 bases from J, leaving 10 bases between. The germline CDR1 and CDR2 sequences are MDHEN and SYDVKM. This CDR3 comprises 12 residues. CDR3 in DNA: TGTGCCAGCAGGCCGACGGATTATGGCTACACCTTC. As protein: CASRPTDYGYTF.

This clonotype was seen ten or more times. The chain carries TRBV20-1 and TRBJ1-1; D unresolved. Germline CDR1 reads DFQATT; CDR2 reads SNEGSKA (reference sequence). Between the trimmed V and J ends, which lost 6 bases and 1 base, there was a span of 9 bases. The CDR3 contains 12 residues. CDR3 DNA: TGCAGTGCCGCAAAGGGGAACACTGAAGCTTTCTTT. Its translation: CSAAKGNTEAFF.

This rearrangement joins TRBV27 to TRBJ2-2, with D unclear. Germline CDR1 MNHEY, CDR2 SMNVEV (reference sequence). V lost 4 bases and J lost 4, with 7 bases in between. CDR3 size: 13 residues. The DNA for the CDR3 is TGTGCCAGCAGTTCCTTAGGCACCGGGGAGCTGTTTTTT. Protein product: CASSSLGTGELFF.

The chain has TRBV20-1 and TRBJ1-2, with D possibly matching TRBD1 (5 bases). Per the germline V gene, CDR1 is DFQATT and CDR2 is SNEGSKA (reference sequence). CDR3 length: 16 residues. The V and J ends lost 6 bases and 2 bases respectively, with 22 bases between them. DNA of the CDR3: TGCAGTGCCATCAGGACCCTGGGGGAAATAAACTATGGCTACACCTTC. It specifies CSAIRTLGEINYGYTF.

Comments on this clonotype: It may be a read error: a sequence one base away is much more abundant. The chain links TRBV10-1 to TRBJ2-3, with a possible D match to TRBD2 (5 bases). V was trimmed by 3 bases and J by 5 bases, leaving 12 bases between them. From germline, CDR1 is WNHNN and CDR2 SYGVQD (reference sequence). CDR3 length: 14 residues. The CDR3 spells CASSDRTRGDTQYF. CDR3 in DNA: TGCGCCAGCAGTGACAGGACCCGGGGAGATACGCAGTATTTT.